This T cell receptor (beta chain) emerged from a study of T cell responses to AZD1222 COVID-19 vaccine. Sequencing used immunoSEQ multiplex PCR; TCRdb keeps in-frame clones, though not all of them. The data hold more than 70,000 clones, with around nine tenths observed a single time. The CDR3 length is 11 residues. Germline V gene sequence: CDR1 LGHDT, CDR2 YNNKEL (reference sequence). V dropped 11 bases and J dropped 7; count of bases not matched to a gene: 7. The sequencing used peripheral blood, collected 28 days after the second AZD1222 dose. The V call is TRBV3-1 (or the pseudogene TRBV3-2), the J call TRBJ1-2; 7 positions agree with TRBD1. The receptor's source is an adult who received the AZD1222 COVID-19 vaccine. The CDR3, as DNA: TGTGCCGTATCCAGGGGGGTTGGCTACACCTTC. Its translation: CAVSRGVGYTF.